What follows is one T cell receptor beta chain and its context. Antigen unknown. Clones were sequenced by immunoSEQ multiplex PCR, and TCRdb holds only the in-frame ones, with some missing. This sample yields 250,000 or so clones, of which around 91% are seen a single time; more than 0.35% belongs to the top ten. This record comes from a study of cytomegalovirus exposure and HLA in healthy donors. Study results and limitations: The authors listed some 160 TCR beta chains as cytomegalovirus-associated. Cytomegalovirus status was reportedly diagnosed by the classifier with high sensitivity and specificity.

Trimming at V came to 3 bases and at J to 2 bases, leaving 3 bases not matched to a gene. Germline V gene data show CDR1 as SGHTA and CDR2 as FQGTGA. This CDR3 spans 14 amino acids. The chain is built from TRBV7-3 and TRBJ2-7, with 8 bases aligning to TRBD1. The sequence was obtained from a woman aged 18 to 35 in good health and CMV-seronegative. The sequencing input was PBMCs. The CDR3 nucleotides are TGTGCCAGCAGCTTCGACAGGGGTGCCTACGAGCAGTACTTC. Its protein is CASSFDRGAYEQYF.